This entry lists 9 T cell receptor beta chains sequenced from one sample in a study of Ad26.COV2.S vaccination and SARS-CoV-2 variants. Treatment noted: some 19 received Ad26.COV2.S at low or high dose, single or two shots; five or six received placebo; per-sample allocation not given. Day 63 after the first vaccine or placebo injection was the time point for sampling. The data were produced by immunoSEQ multiplex PCR, yet TCRdb's version contains in-frame clones alone and is incomplete. This table has roughly 700,000 clones, more than 70% appearing once. Sequenced material: peripheral blood, taken in a trial of Ad26.COV2.S vaccine versus placebo. The receptors come from a person aged 18-60 years who received the Ad26.COV2.S COVID-19 vaccine or a placebo.

The chain has TRBV7-9 and TRBJ2-7, with D possibly matching TRBD1 (6 bases). Germline assignment: CDR1 SEHNR and CDR2 FQNEAQ (reference sequence). V was shortened by 5 bases and J by 3 bases, with 17 bases between the two germline ends. This CDR3 has 15 residues. The CDR3 region is CASSPIAQGYYEQYF. The CDR3 DNA sequence: TGTGCCAGCAGCCCAATCGCACAGGGATACTACGAGCAGTACTTC.

This chain connects TRBV30 to TRBJ2-5, with D perhaps given as TRBD1 or TRBD2 (5 bases each). The CDR3 extends over 13 amino acids. CDR1 GTSNPN and CDR2 SVGIG come from the germline V gene (reference sequence). Trimming left V 0 bases short and J 7 bases short, with 12 bases between. In nucleotides, the CDR3 is TGTGCCTGGAGTGTGGGGCAGAGGGGGACCCAGTACTTC. It encodes CAWSVGQRGTQYF. Filled out from reference TRBV30 and TRBJ2-5, the complete variable domain reads SQTIHQWPATLVQPVGSPLSLECTVEGTSNPNLYWYRQAAGRGLQLLFYSVGIGQISSEVPQNLSASRPQDRQFILSSKKLLLSDSGFYLCAWSVGQRGTQYFGPGTRLLVL.

The gene calls are TRBV5-6 and TRBJ1-2, with D tentatively TRBD1 (6 bases). There are 15 residues in the CDR3. Per germline, CDR1 SGHDT and CDR2 YYEEEE. V was shortened by 2 bases and J by 5 bases, with 16 bases between the two germline ends. The CDR3 reads CASSLKTGALYGYTF. CDR3 in DNA: TGTGCCAGCAGCTTAAAGACAGGAGCCCTATATGGCTACACCTTC. Full variable domain (outside the CDR3, taken from reference TRBV5-6 and TRBJ1-2): DAGVTQSPTHLIKTRGQQVTLRCSPKSGHDTVSWYQQALGQGPQFIFQYYEEEERQRGNFPDRFSGHQFPNYSSELNVNALLLGDSALYLCASSLKTGALYGYTFGSGTRLTVV.

The rearrangement joins TRBV5-1 to TRBJ2-1, with 7 bases lining up with TRBD1. The CDR3 is made up of 14 amino acids. The trim removed 4 bases at V and 3 bases at J, leaving 4 bases unmatched. The V gene's germline CDR1 is SGHRS and CDR2 YFSETQ. The CDR3 loop reads CASSPNRGYNEQFF. CDR3 DNA sequence: TGCGCCAGCAGCCCGAACAGGGGCTACAATGAGCAGTTCTTC.

The chain couples TRBV5-6 to TRBJ2-3; 9 bases match TRBD1. Germline V gene sequence: CDR1 SGHDT, CDR2 YYEEEE. V dropped 4 bases and J dropped 4; count of bases not matched to a gene: 16. The CDR3 length is 18 residues. The CDR3 loop is CASSPGTGSLVLPDTQYF. The CDR3 bases are TGTGCCAGCAGCCCTGGGACAGGGAGTTTGGTCCTTCCAGATACGCAGTATTTT.

The chain couples TRBV14 to TRBJ1-6, with D tentatively TRBD1 (6 bases). Trimming left V 3 bases short and J 7 bases short, with 7 bases between. The CDR3 spans 13 residues. Germline V gene data show CDR1 as SGHDN and CDR2 as FVKESK. The CDR3 reads CASSQGTNSPLHF. CDR3 in DNA: TGTGCCAGCAGCCAGGGGACAAATTCACCCCTCCACTTT. The full variable domain, rest sourced from reference TRBV14 and TRBJ1-6, is EAGVTQFPSHSVIEKGQTVTLRCDPISGHDNLYWYRRVMGKEIKFLLHFVKESKQDESGMPNNRFLAERTGGTYSTLKVQPAELEDSGVYFCASSQGTNSPLHFGNGTRLTVT.

V and J are TRBV14 and TRBJ2-2; TRBD1 might be the D (6 bases). CDR1 and CDR2 from the germline V gene are SGHDN and FVKESK. The CDR3 length is 15 residues. V was cut by 0 bases and J by 6 bases, with 11 bases left in between. The CDR3 DNA follows: TGTGCCAGCAGCCAAGATCAGGGGTCGGCCGGGGAGCTGTTTTTT. It yields the protein CASSQDQGSAGELFF. The full variable domain, rest sourced from reference TRBV14 and TRBJ2-2, is EAGVTQFPSHSVIEKGQTVTLRCDPISGHDNLYWYRRVMGKEIKFLLHFVKESKQDESGMPNNRFLAERTGGTYSTLKVQPAELEDSGVYFCASSQDQGSAGELFFGEGSRLTVL.

V is TRBV9 and J is TRBJ2-3; D is tentatively TRBD1 or TRBD2 (5 bases each). This CDR3 has 14 amino acids. V lost 0 bases, J lost 4 bases, and 9 bases lay in between. The germline V gene encodes CDR1 SGDLS and CDR2 YYNGEE. The CDR3 protein is CASSVGGIADTQYF. The CDR3, as DNA: TGTGCCAGCAGCGTAGGGGGGATCGCAGATACGCAGTATTTT.

This chain joins TRBV7-3 and TRBJ2-1, with a tentative D call TRBD2 (7 bases). Trimming removed 5 bases at V and 2 bases at J, with 13 bases between. Germline-derived CDR1 and CDR2 are SGHTA and FQGTGA. The CDR3 has 15 amino acids. The CDR3 DNA reads TGTGCCAGCAGCGACGGGGGGCCCCCCTACAATGAGCAGTTCTTC. It translates to CASSDGGPPYNEQFF.